This TCR beta chain was sequenced during a study of blood T cell repertoires in COVID-19 (dated by TCRdb to the early 2020s). Some background on the complete study: The collaborator samples originated in the United States, Italy and Spain and spanned the acute and convalescent phases of COVID-19. The repertoires were released in a freely available public database meant as a resource for research on the immune response to SARS-CoV-2. Where available, HLA class I and class II types were obtained from metadata supplied by the sample provider rather than from assay-based typing. The material from the prospective study consisted of cDNA or gDNA derived from T cells, B-cell-depleted T cells, or PBMCs. The samples were drawn from the first 160 participants of the ongoing ImmuneRACE study and from over 950 subjects provided by 6 global collaborators. Deeply sampled blood TCRbeta repertoires from subjects exposed to, actively infected with, or recovered from COVID-19 were included in the dataset. The sample metadata nearly always contained a de-identified subject ID, COVID-19 status, age in years and sex. What the work shows at the level of the full study, not this receptor alone: Clinical and demographic metadata were provided uncurated, with the amount varying by source and participant.

One collaborating source in Seattle enrolled patients during active infection and followed them longitudinally through the course of disease. Each collaborating institution followed its own protocols to collect whole blood in K2EDTA tubes. For TCRbeta analysis, collaborators shipped samples as frozen whole blood, isolated PBMCs, or DNA extracted from either of those sample types. CDR1 and CDR2, looked up from the germline V gene (reference sequence), are SGHNT and YYREEE. Reading from cysteine to phenylalanine, the CDR3 counts 16 amino acids. Only CDR3 DNA remains: 48 bases, in frame from the first base. Cut back by 0 bases and 2 bases, the V and J ends lie 14 bases apart. About this clone: Its cognate antigen has yet to be identified. No per-base quality is available; no much larger clone lies one base away.

TCRbeta CDR3 regions were amplified from genomic DNA by means of the immunoSEQ Assay, a bias-controlled multiplex PCR. The study's processing was this. Within the assay, amplification of reference gene primers was used to estimate how many nucleated cells each sample contained. Sequence reads were collapsed and filtered to measure the absolute abundance of every unique TCRbeta CDR3 rearrangement. For each sample, productive Simpson clonality was calculated by taking the square root of Simpson's diversity index across productive rearrangements. TCRdb mirrors the immuneACCESS table, restricted to in-frame sequences. Some clones are absent from its copies; in checked studies, under half trace to an unresolved V gene, and the reason for the others is unknown. D and trimming come from the DNA, and the V and J calls and clone size come from that table. The sample profile shows roughly 150,000 clones; 85% to 95% of them were found once. 2% of the sample is held by the ten biggest clonotypes.

Sequencing input: peripheral blood. This TCR was sampled from a woman aged 60 to 75 with COVID-19, enrolled during active disease. The chain is encoded by TRBV5-4 joined to TRBJ2-5; TRBD1 is perhaps the D gene, given 6 matching bases. Read as DNA, the sequence is TGTGCCAGCAGCTTGGCGGCAGGGGCTGCTCAAGAGACCCAGTACTTC. Its product reads: CASSLAAGAAQETQYF.